This entry concerns a single T cell receptor (beta chain). The study recruited people aged roughly 18 to 100 years across approximately 24 US areas. Up to 2 weeks before entering the study, exposed participants had met a COVID-19 case. Clones were sequenced by immunoSEQ multiplex PCR, and TCRdb holds only the in-frame ones, with some missing. The data contain 250,000 or so clones, 80% to 95% of them singletons. This entry belongs to a study of blood T cell repertoires in COVID-19. At the level of the study: T cells, B-cell-depleted T cells, or PBMCs provided the cDNA or gDNA that served as material.

The CDR3 loop spans 11 amino acids. Trimming took 6 bases from V and 10 from J, leaving 10 bases between them. The germline gives CDR1 MNHEY, CDR2 SVGAGI. Sequencing was carried out using PBMCs or T cells enriched from blood (not recorded which). The chain uses TRBV6-5 and TRBJ2-1; D might be TRBD2 (5 bases). The origin of this receptor is a man aged 40-49 years who had been exposed to COVID-19. In nucleotides, the CDR3 is TGTGCCAGCAGGACACGGGGAGAGCAGTTCTTC. Translating it yields CASRTRGEQFF.